This T cell receptor beta chain came from a study of shared clonotypes between healthy human individuals. Trimming pared 6 bases from V and 6 bases from J, leaving 11 bases between. The germline V gene has CDR1 LNHDA and CDR2 SQIVND (reference sequence). CDR3 length: 12 amino acids. Naivety among CD8 cells was defined by CD45RO negativity and positive CCR7 selection, thereby excluding terminally differentiated effector memory CD45RA+ cells. Method: immunoSEQ multiplex PCR; TCRdb's copy keeps in-frame clones and lacks some. The data contain 700,000 to 950,000 clones, around 96% of them singletons. This chain links TRBV19 with TRBJ1-1; weak D call: TRBD1 (5 bases). The receptor was derived from a man aged 30 to 45 in good health. Sequences were obtained from naive CD8+ T cells sorted from blood. This chain's CDR3 is CASRFGGSEAFF. In DNA form, the CDR3 reads TGTGCCAGTAGATTCGGGGGTTCTGAAGCTTTCTTT.